These 15 T cell receptor beta chains were sequenced from one sample in a study of OX40 agonist ivuxolimab in advanced cancers. The table came from immunoSEQ multiplex PCR; TCRdb's copy has only in-frame clones and leaves some out. The sample holds about 60,000 clones, less than 90% seen once. The sample was CD4+ or CD8+ T cells sorted from blood, taken in a trial of the OX40 agonist ivuxolimab. All receptors derive from an adult with an advanced solid tumor such as melanoma, head and neck, liver or kidney cancer.

This clone was recorded once. The chain employs TRBV6-6 and TRBJ1-1; D gene ambiguous. The CDR3 has 12 amino acids. In germline, CDR1 is MNHNY, CDR2 SVGAGI (reference sequence). Trimming removed 4 bases at V and 1 base at J, with 4 bases between. The CDR3 sequence is CASSSGNTEAFF. The CDR3 nucleotides are TGTGCCAGCAGTTCGGGGAACACTGAAGCTTTCTTT.

V is TRBV6-6 and J is TRBJ2-3; 13 bases map to TRBD2. Germline trimming cut 7 bases from V and 5 bases from J; bases unmatched to any gene: 9. Germline V gives CDR1 MNHNY, CDR2 SVGAGI (reference sequence). The CDR3 covers 16 residues. In nucleotides, the CDR3 is TGTGCCAGCAACCCCGGACTAGCGGGAGAAGGAGATACGCAGTATTTT. Translated, it gives CASNPGLAGEGDTQYF.

This chain uses TRBV27 with TRBJ2-1; 9 nucleotides agree with TRBD2. CDR1 and CDR2 (germline): MNHEY, SMNVEV (reference sequence). The CDR3 runs to 20 residues. The V and J ends lost 3 bases and 5 bases, in that order; junction bases with no gene match: 20. The CDR3 sequence: CASSFRKGLAPHTKDNEQFF. The CDR3, as DNA: TGTGCCAGCAGTTTCCGGAAGGGACTAGCTCCCCATACAAAGGACAATGAGCAGTTCTTC.

V is TRBV7-8 and J is TRBJ1-5; no clear D gene. Germline CDR1 and CDR2: SGHVS and FQNEAQ. CDR3 length: 15 amino acids. Between the trimmed V and J ends, which lost 4 bases and 1 base, there was a span of 11 bases. The DNA of the CDR3 is TGTGCCAGCAGCTCCCTTGGGAGGAGCAATCAGCCCCAGCATTTT. This encodes CASSSLGRSNQPQHF.

The rearrangement uses TRBV7-2 and TRBJ2-1, with TRBD2 matching over 12 bases. Germline CDR1 is SGHTA and CDR2 is FQGNSA. J was trimmed by 7 bases and V by 0 bases; bases with no gene match: 4. The CDR3 is made up of 16 amino acids. This chain's CDR3 is CASSLAPGLAGNEQFF. CDR3 bases: TGTGCCAGCAGCTTAGCGCCGGGACTAGCGGGTAATGAGCAGTTCTTC.

This clone was seen only once. The CDR3 sequence is CASSQGASGRARETQYF. In DNA, the CDR3 is TGTGCCAGCAGCCAGGGGGCTAGCGGGAGGGCCAGGGAGACCCAGTACTTC. This sequence joins TRBV7-2 and TRBJ2-5; 12 nucleotides align to TRBD2. The germline gives CDR1 SGHTA, CDR2 FQGNSA. The V gene end was trimmed by 5 bases and the J gene end by 5 bases; junction bases not matched to a gene: 12. CDR3 length: 17 residues.

The chain joins TRBV14 to TRBJ2-3; D uncertain. Looked up from germline, CDR1 is SGHDN and CDR2 is FVKESK. Between the trimmed V and J ends, which lost 0 bases and 5 bases, there was a span of 12 bases. This CDR3 region has 15 residues. The CDR3 nucleotides read TGTGCCAGCAGCCAAGAGAATCGAAACCTAGATACGCAGTATTTT. Its translation is CASSQENRNLDTQYF.

The table lists this clone with a count of one. The J gene is TRBJ1-1, the V gene TRBV2; TRBD1 matches 9 bases. The CDR3 totals 17 residues. J lost 3 bases, V lost 5 bases, and 13 bases had no gene match. The germline V gene has CDR1 SNHLY and CDR2 FYNNEI. The CDR3 loop is CASSRTGTGTGHTEAFF. The CDR3 coding sequence is TGTGCCAGCAGTCGAACCGGGACAGGGACAGGGCACACTGAAGCTTTCTTT. The variable domain in full, completed from reference TRBV2 and TRBJ1-1, reads EPEVTQTPSHQVTQMGQEVILRCVPISNHLYFYWYRQILGQKVEFLVSFYNNEISEKSEIFDDQFSVERPDGSNFTLKIRSTKLEDSAMYFCASSRTGTGTGHTEAFFGQGTRLTVV.

The V call is TRBV2, the J call TRBJ2-5; D ambiguous. The germline V gene has CDR1 SNHLY and CDR2 FYNNEI. The CDR3 has 11 amino acids. Trimming removed 5 bases at V and 1 base at J, with 2 bases between. The CDR3 protein is CASSFQETQYF. The CDR3 bases are TGTGCCAGCAGTTTCCAAGAGACCCAGTACTTC.

The chain uses TRBV5-1 and TRBJ2-3, with D tentatively TRBD2 (5 bases). CDR3 size: 15 residues. CDR1 and CDR2 from the germline V gene are SGHRS and YFSETQ. Trimming took off 0 bases at V and 1 base at J, with 9 bases between the two ends. The CDR3: CASSLEGVRTDTQYF. In DNA form, the CDR3 reads TGCGCCAGCAGCTTGGAGGGAGTTCGCACAGATACGCAGTATTTT.

The chain has TRBV7-2 and TRBJ2-1, with 8 bases lining up with TRBD2. The germline V gene encodes CDR1 SGHTA and CDR2 FQGNSA. This CDR3 contains 15 residues. The J segment lost 7 bases and the V segment lost 5 bases, leaving 10 bases of the junction unmatched. CDR3 DNA sequence: TGTGCCAGCAGCCCCGGGACTAGTATCTGGAATGAGCAGTTCTTC. The encoded protein is CASSPGTSIWNEQFF. The full variable domain, rest sourced from reference TRBV7-2 and TRBJ2-1, is GAGVSQSPSNKVTEKGKDVELRCDPISGHTALYWYRQSLGQGLEFLIYFQGNSAPDKSGLPSDRFSAERTGGSVSTLTIQRTQQEDSAVYLCASSPGTSIWNEQFFGPGTRLTVL.

The chain links TRBV5-1 to TRBJ2-3; D ambiguous. Between the trimmed V and J ends, which lost 7 bases and 0 bases, there was a span of 9 bases. Germline V lookup: CDR1 SGHRS, CDR2 YFSETQ. CDR3 length: 13 amino acids. CDR3 residues: CASSLGSTDTQYF. The CDR3 DNA reads as TGCGCCAGCTCACTGGGTAGCACAGATACGCAGTATTTT. Complete variable domain (other parts from reference TRBV5-1 and TRBJ2-3): KAGVTQTPRYLIKTRGQQVTLSCSPISGHRSVSWYQQTPGQGLQFLFEYFSETQRNKGNFPGRFSGRQFSNSRSEMNVSTLELGDSALYLCASSLGSTDTQYFGPGTRLTVL.

Only one count was recorded for this clone. The chain carries TRBV2 and TRBJ2-3, with D possibly matching TRBD2 (6 bases). With 6 bases removed from V and 2 bases from J, the gap between germline ends came to 12 bases. Germline V gene data show CDR1 as SNHLY and CDR2 as FYNNEI. This CDR3 region has 14 residues. The CDR3 nucleotides are TGTGCCAGCAGCAGGACTACCTTCACAGATACGCAGTATTTT. Translating it yields CASSRTTFTDTQYF.

The chain carries TRBV28 and TRBJ1-1; unclear D gene. V was pared by 4 bases and J by 1 base, with 13 bases between. Per germline, CDR1 MDHEN and CDR2 SYDVKM. The CDR3 spans 15 residues. The CDR3 here is CASSSRLPKNTEAFF. CDR3 DNA sequence: TGTGCCAGCAGTTCTCGGCTACCTAAGAACACTGAAGCTTTCTTT.

The chain carries TRBV9 and TRBJ2-1; weak D call: TRBD1 (6 bases). This CDR3 contains 16 residues. Germline V gives CDR1 SGDLS, CDR2 YYNGEE. Trimming cost V 3 bases and J 0 bases, with 13 bases left between them. CDR3 DNA sequence: TGTGCCAGCAGCGCGCAGTCAGGGGCCTCCTACAATGAGCAGTTCTTC. Translating gives CASSAQSGASYNEQFF.